This entry lists 9 T cell receptor beta chains sequenced from one sample in a study of cytomegalovirus exposure and HLA in healthy donors. Both 60 Vbeta primers and 13 Jbeta primers went into the PCR. Sequencing used immunoSEQ multiplex PCR; TCRdb keeps in-frame clones, though not all of them. The sample holds under 150,000 clones, roughly 73% seen once. The sample taken for sequencing was PBMCs. Receptor source: a male donor in good health and CMV-seronegative.

The chain links TRBV19 to TRBJ2-5, with D possibly TRBD1 on 5 matching bases. The length of the CDR3 is 14 residues. Trimming pared 3 bases from V and 4 bases from J, leaving 12 bases between. Germline V gene data show CDR1 as LNHDA and CDR2 as SQIVND (reference sequence). The CDR3 region is CASSISREGETQYF. The DNA of the CDR3 is TGTGCCAGTAGTATTTCCAGGGAAGGAGAGACCCAGTACTTC.

V gene TRBV4-3 combines with J gene TRBJ1-6; the D is unclear. CDR3 size: 12 residues. The germline V and J ends were trimmed by 3 bases and 6 bases, with 3 bases remaining between them. Germline CDR1 and CDR2: LGHNA and YSLEER. The CDR3 here is CASSHSNSPLHF. The CDR3 nucleotides read TGCGCCAGCAGCCACAGTAATTCACCCCTCCACTTT.

For the CDR3, the DNA is TGTGCCAGCAGGAAAACTACGGGGGTGGCCGGGGAGCTGTTTTTT. The encoded protein is CASRKTTGVAGELFF. V usage is TRBV6-5 and J usage is TRBJ2-2; possibly TRBD2 for D (6 bases). V lost 6 bases, J lost 6 bases, and 17 bases lay in between. The CDR3 runs to 15 residues. CDR1 is MNHEY and CDR2 is SVGAGI in the germline V gene.

The chain uses TRBV7-9 and TRBJ2-5, with 8 bases identical to TRBD1. CDR3 length equals 15 residues. V shed 5 bases, J shed 5 bases, and the junction held 10 bases outside the gene matches. Germline V gives CDR1 SEHNR, CDR2 FQNEAQ (reference sequence). CDR3 sequence: CASSGTTGVGETQYF. CDR3 coding DNA: TGTGCCAGCAGCGGGACGACAGGGGTTGGGGAGACCCAGTACTTC.

As DNA, the CDR3 is TGCAGCGTTTTGGGTAGCGGGGGGACCAATGAGCAGTTCTTC. Residues: CSVLGSGGTNEQFF. V usage is TRBV29-1 and J usage is TRBJ2-1; TRBD2 matches 10 bases. CDR1 and CDR2 from the germline V gene are SQVTM and ANQGSEA. CDR3 length: 14 amino acids. V lost 5 bases, J lost 6 bases, and 7 bases stayed unmatched.

The chain links TRBV7-9 to TRBJ2-7; a weak D match, TRBD2 (6 bases). Germline V lookup: CDR1 SEHNR, CDR2 FQNEAQ (reference sequence). V dropped 3 bases and J dropped 5 bases, with 11 bases sitting between them. CDR3 length: 13 residues. The DNA for the CDR3 is TGTGCCAGCAGCTTCGGGGGTACCCACGAGCAGTACTTC. It encodes CASSFGGTHEQYF.

This rearrangement joins TRBV5-4 to TRBJ1-2, with 10 bases identical to TRBD1. V gave up 0 bases and J gave up 6 bases; unmatched junction bases: 5. Per germline, CDR1 SGHNT and CDR2 YYREEE (reference sequence). The CDR3 extends over 15 amino acids. The CDR3 region is CASSLGRDRGHGYTF. In DNA form, the CDR3 reads TGTGCCAGCAGCTTGGGAAGGGACAGGGGCCATGGCTACACCTTC.

The sample holds a few counts of this clone. V and J are TRBV4-3 and TRBJ1-4; D is unresolved. V was shortened by 2 bases and J by 5 bases, with 9 bases between the two germline ends. Germline lookup yields CDR1 LGHNA and CDR2 YSLEER. This CDR3 contains 14 residues. CDR3 nucleotide sequence: TGCGCCAGCAGCCAATCCAGAATAAATGAAAAACTGTTTTTT. It yields the protein CASSQSRINEKLFF.

The chain combines TRBV7-2 with TRBJ2-2; no firm D call. V was cut by 4 bases and J by 8 bases, with 14 bases left in between. CDR1 SGHTA and CDR2 FQGNSA come from the germline V gene. The CDR3 is 14 amino acids. In DNA form, the CDR3 reads TGTGCCAGCAGCTCACTGGGCGCGATGGGGGAGCTGTTTTTT. Its protein product is CASSSLGAMGELFF.